This T cell receptor (beta chain) was found in a study of blood T cell repertoires in COVID-19. In the study overall: Some COVID-19 samples were acute and others convalescent; all came from the United States, Italy and Spain.

Assay used: immunoSEQ multiplex PCR; TCRdb lists only in-frame clones, some missing. This sample has 200,000 or so clones, with approximately 80% found just once. CDR3 size: 15 residues. Trimming removed 5 bases from V and 0 bases from J, with 10 bases in between. In germline, CDR1 is MNHEY, CDR2 SVGAGI. The origin of this receptor is an older woman who had recovered from COVID-19. The rearrangement joins TRBV6-5 to TRBJ1-4; D is undetermined. Sequencing was performed on peripheral blood. The CDR3 DNA sequence: TGTGCCAGCAGTACCACTCTTGCAACTAATGAAAAACTGTTTTTT. This translates into CASSTTLATNEKLFF.